These 12 T cell receptor beta chains share one sample of origin, sequenced in a study of Ad26.COV2.S vaccination and SARS-CoV-2 variants. Sample treatment: about 20 received Ad26.COV2.S at low or high dose, single or two shots; 5 received placebo; per-sample allocation not given. After the first vaccine or placebo injection, samples were drawn on day 63. The method was immunoSEQ multiplex PCR; TCRdb's version includes in-frame clones alone and lacks a portion of them. The repertoire holds 440,000 or so clones, with 92% as singletons. The specimen comprised peripheral blood, sampled in a trial of Ad26.COV2.S vaccine versus placebo. Receptors originate from a person aged 18-60 years who received the Ad26.COV2.S COVID-19 vaccine or a placebo.

The chain has TRBV7-6 and TRBJ1-1, with D unresolved. V dropped 3 bases and J dropped 1 base, with 6 bases sitting between them. The CDR3 runs to 13 residues. Germline V lookup: CDR1 SGHVS, CDR2 FNYEAQ. This chain's CDR3 is CASSFLENTEAFF. The CDR3 region has the DNA TGTGCCAGCAGCTTTTTAGAGAACACTGAAGCTTTCTTT.

The V call is TRBV28, the J call TRBJ2-3; TRBD2 matches at 16 bases. The CDR3 consists of 19 residues. The trim removed 6 bases at V and 3 bases at J, leaving 12 bases unmatched. CDR1 is MDHEN and CDR2 is SYDVKM in the germline V gene. This CDR3 is CASSRLGLAGGLGTDTQYF. The CDR3 DNA reads TGTGCCAGCAGCCGCCTGGGACTAGCGGGGGGGCTTGGGACAGATACGCAGTATTTT.

The gene calls are TRBV19 and TRBJ2-1; TRBD1 might be the D (6 bases). The ends were cut back, 7 bases at V and 7 bases at J, with 20 bases in the middle. The CDR3 covers 15 residues. Germline V gives CDR1 LNHDA, CDR2 SQIVND (reference sequence). The CDR3 sequence: CASKNRVAGTNEQFF. Written as DNA, the CDR3 is TGTGCCAGTAAAAACAGGGTCGCAGGAACGAATGAGCAGTTCTTC.

The rearrangement links TRBV30 to TRBJ2-3; TRBD2 matches at 9 bases. The V gene's germline CDR1 is GTSNPN and CDR2 SVGIG (reference sequence). The length of the CDR3 is 14 residues. V shed 4 bases and J 4 bases; nucleotides not matched to a gene: 6. The CDR3 region is CAWIRLAGSDTQYF. CDR3 nucleotide sequence: TGTGCCTGGATACGGCTAGCGGGGTCAGATACGCAGTATTTT.

The rearrangement joins TRBV7-2 to TRBJ1-2; no definite D call. This CDR3 has 14 residues. Deletions cut 1 base from V and 3 bases from J, with 9 bases between. Germline V lookup: CDR1 SGHTA, CDR2 FQGNSA. CDR3 bases: TGTGCCAGCAGCTTAGGGCGGTCTTACTATGGCTACACCTTC. The encoded protein is CASSLGRSYYGYTF.

The gene calls are TRBV27 and TRBJ1-2, with 8 bases aligning to TRBD1. This CDR3 has 11 residues. The trim removed 7 bases at V and 7 bases at J, leaving 2 bases unmatched. Germline loops: CDR1 MNHEY, CDR2 SMNVEV (reference sequence). The CDR3 is CASTGGLGYTF. In DNA, the CDR3 is TGTGCCAGCACAGGGGGCCTTGGCTACACCTTC.

This clone was observed a single time. V is TRBV15 and J is TRBJ2-5, with unresolved D. Germline-derived CDR1 and CDR2 are LNHNV and YYDKDF (reference sequence). The V and J ends lost 0 bases and 1 base respectively, with 6 bases between them. CDR3 length: 14 amino acids. The CDR3 loop reads CATSREGFQETQYF. CDR3 DNA: TGTGCCACCAGCAGAGAGGGTTTCCAAGAGACCCAGTACTTC.

This chain connects TRBV7-9 to TRBJ2-3; unclear D gene. This CDR3 contains 8 residues. CDR1 is SEHNR and CDR2 is FQNEAQ in the germline V gene (reference sequence). This CDR3 reads CGADTQYF. DNA for the CDR3: TGTGGGGCAGATACGCAGTATTTT.

V and J are TRBV28 and TRBJ1-1; 9 bases fit TRBD1. The CDR3 loop spans 14 amino acids. From germline, CDR1 is MDHEN and CDR2 SYDVKM. The V gene end was trimmed by 8 bases and the J gene end by 0 bases; junction bases not matched to a gene: 4. Written as DNA, the CDR3 is TGTGCCAGCGGACAGGGGAGCATGAACACTGAAGCTTTCTTT. Its translation: CASGQGSMNTEAFF.

With respect to this clone: In the same sample, other DNA sequences code for this CDR3. The rearrangement links TRBV12-5 to TRBJ2-3; 10 bases match TRBD1. The CDR3 sequence is 14 residues long. The junction had 2 bases not matched to a gene; V was cut back by 5 bases and J by 3 bases. Germline V CDR1 and CDR2: LGHNT, FRNRAP. Here the CDR3 DNA reads TGTGCTAGTGGTCCGGGACAGGGGACAGATACGCAGTATTTT. Residues: CASGPGQGTDTQYF.

This chain connects TRBV19 to TRBJ2-2, with TRBD2 matching over 13 bases. Trimming cost V 6 bases and J 4 bases; bases outside gene matches: 11. This CDR3 comprises 18 residues. Looked up from germline, CDR1 is LNHDA and CDR2 is SQIVND (reference sequence). CDR3 coding DNA: TGTGCCAGTAGCAGAGAAGGGACTAGCGGGGACCTCACCGGGGAGCTGTTTTTT. Translating it yields CASSREGTSGDLTGELFF.

The chain joins TRBV3-1 (or the pseudogene TRBV3-2) to TRBJ2-4, with D uncertain. The ends were cut back, 2 bases at V and 0 bases at J, with 8 bases in the middle. The length of the CDR3 is 15 residues. The V gene's germline CDR1 is LGHDT and CDR2 YNNKEL (reference sequence). CDR3 loop: CASSQRLLAKNIQYF. CDR3 bases: TGTGCCAGCAGCCAAAGACTCTTAGCCAAAAACATTCAGTACTTC.